Listed below are T cell receptor beta chains from one sample, sequenced in a study of CD8 T cells in ankylosing spondylitis. TCRdb redid the calling of the 5' RACE reads with MiXCR, one entry per CDR3 protein. The sample contains some 90,000 distinct CDR3 sequences, around 27% of which appear only once. The sequenced material came from blood, either unsorted or a sorted T cell fraction (not recorded which). These TCRs come from a male donor with ankylosing spondylitis or in good health (not recorded which). CDR3s include the opening cysteine and the closing phenylalanine or tryptophan. Fields, in order: clone size, J gene, V gene, D gene, CDR3 DNA, CDR3 protein. The D gene is left open where the match is weak. Only part of the rows carry a size: once, few, many, or a class if the clone is expanded.

few,TRBJ2-6,TRBV20-1,NA,TGCAGTGCTAGGGAGGGGAACCCCTCTGGGGCCAACGTCCTGACTTTC,CSAREGNPSGANVLTF
many,TRBJ2-3,TRBV29-1,NA,TGCAGCGTCGGGAAGGGACAAGATACGCAGTATTTT,CSVGKGQDTQYF
few,TRBJ2-1,TRBV27,NA,TGTGCCAGCAGTTTCGGGGTCGTCTACAATGAGCAGTTCTTC,CASSFGVVYNEQFF
few,TRBJ2-5,TRBV20-1,TRBD1,TGCAGTGCTAGAGCAGGGGGCACAAGGGGAGAGACCCAGTACTTC,CSARAGGTRGETQYF
few,TRBJ2-3,TRBV29-1,TRBD2,TGCAGCGTTAATATAGCGGGGGGTAGCACAGATACGCAGTATTTT,CSVNIAGGSTDTQYF
NA,TRBJ2-2,TRBV6-1,TRBD1,TGTGCCAGCAGTACCAACAGGGGGCCCGGGGAGCTGTTTTTT,CASSTNRGPGELFF
NA,TRBJ2-1,TRBV10-3,TRBD2,TGTGCCACCCAGACTAGCGGGAACAATGAGCAGTTCTTC,CATQTSGNNEQFF
NA,TRBJ2-3,TRBV20-1,NA,TGCAGTGCGCCTTTTGACGGCACAGATACGCAGTATTTT,CSAPFDGTDTQYF
NA,TRBJ1-5,TRBV6-6,NA,TGTGCCAGCACCCAGCCTAATCAGCCCCAGCATTTT,CASTQPNQPQHF
few,TRBJ2-7,TRBV12-5,NA,TGTGCTAGTGGTTTGGGGACGGGGGAGCAGTACTTC,CASGLGTGEQYF
once,TRBJ2-2,TRBV7-9,TRBD1,TGTGCCAGCAGCTCCGGGACAGAGATTTATGGGGAGCTGTTTTTT,CASSSGTEIYGELFF
few,TRBJ1-2,TRBV4-2,NA,TGTGCCAGCAGCCAAGAATGGGGGGCGCTCGGGTTTGGCTACACCTTC,CASSQEWGALGFGYTF
NA,TRBJ2-1,TRBV20-1,TRBD2,TGCAGTGCTATCAACCCGGGACTAGCGGGAGAAGGGGGTGAGCAGTTCTTC,CSAINPGLAGEGGEQFF
NA,TRBJ2-7,TRBV7-2,NA,TGTGCCAGCAGCTACACAGGTGACTCCTACGAGCAGTACTTC,CASSYTGDSYEQYF
few,TRBJ2-2,TRBV20-1,NA,TGCAGTGCTAGAGACAGTCGCACAGCCGGGGAGCTGTTTTTT,CSARDSRTAGELFF
NA,TRBJ2-3,TRBV7-3,TRBD2,TGTGCCAGCAGCGCGGGACTACAGGATACGCAGTATTTT,CASSAGLQDTQYF
NA,TRBJ1-5,TRBV20-1,NA,TGCAGTGCTAGAGATTTGGCAGGGTCCGATCAGCCCCAGCATTTT,CSARDLAGSDQPQHF